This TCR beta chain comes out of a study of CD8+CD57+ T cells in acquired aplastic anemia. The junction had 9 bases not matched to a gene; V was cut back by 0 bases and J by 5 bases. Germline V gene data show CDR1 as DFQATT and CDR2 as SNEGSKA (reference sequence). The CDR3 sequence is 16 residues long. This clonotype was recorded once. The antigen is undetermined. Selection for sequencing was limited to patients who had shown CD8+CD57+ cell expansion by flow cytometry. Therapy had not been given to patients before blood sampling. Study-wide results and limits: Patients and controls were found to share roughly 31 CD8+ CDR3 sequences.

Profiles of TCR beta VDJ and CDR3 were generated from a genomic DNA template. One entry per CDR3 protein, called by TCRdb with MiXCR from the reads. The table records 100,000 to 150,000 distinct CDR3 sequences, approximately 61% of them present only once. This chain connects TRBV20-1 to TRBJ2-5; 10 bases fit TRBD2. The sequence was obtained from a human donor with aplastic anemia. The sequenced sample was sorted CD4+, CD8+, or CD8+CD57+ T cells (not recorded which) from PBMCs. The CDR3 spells CSARDLSGGVPETQYF. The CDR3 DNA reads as TGCAGTGCTAGAGATTTAAGCGGGGGGGTTCCTGAGACCCAGTACTTC.